This T cell receptor beta chain was recorded in a study of blood T cell repertoires in COVID-19. In the study overall: Both acute and convalescent COVID-19 samples were obtained from the United States, Italy and Spain. PBMCs, B-cell-depleted T cells, or T cells were the source of the cDNA or gDNA that made up the material.

Germline loops: CDR1 MNHEY, CDR2 SMNVEV (reference sequence). CDR3 length: 14 residues. J gave up 7 bases and V 4 bases, and 4 bases lay outside the gene matches. Study processing details: Amplification of reference gene primers provided the estimated nucleated cell counts. TCRdb keeps only in-frame clones here, not all; method: immunoSEQ multiplex PCR. V and J calls and clone size are given by that table; D and trimming were obtained from the DNA. The data contain about 150,000 clones, around 82% of them singletons. This clonotype was obtained from a human donor with acute or convalescent COVID-19. The donor label of this sample is uncertain. The sequenced material came from peripheral blood. The J gene is TRBJ1-3, the V gene TRBV27, with 10 bases identical to TRBD1. The DNA for the CDR3 is TGTGCCAGCAGTTCGACAGGGGGCCCGAACACCATATATTTT. Protein product: CASSSTGGPNTIYF.